The 2 T cell receptor beta chains below were found in one sample sequenced in a study of CD8 T cells in ankylosing spondylitis. Study results and limitations: The study identified a TCR beta motif of fewer than 10 highly homologous variants that appeared characteristic of ankylosing spondylitis blood.

These TCRs' antigens remain unknown. TCRdb reprocessed the 5' RACE reads via MiXCR and lists one record per CDR3 protein. Of under 950,000 distinct CDR3 sequences in the sample, 15% to 20% were seen once. Input material: blood, either unsorted or a sorted T cell fraction (not recorded which). Source of these receptors: a male donor with ankylosing spondylitis.

This clonotype has just a few counts. This rearrangement joins TRBV9 to TRBJ1-2, with D tentatively TRBD1 (5 bases). Trimming took off 4 bases at V and 4 bases at J, with 17 bases between the two ends. The V gene's germline CDR1 is SGDLS and CDR2 YYNGEE. The CDR3 sequence is 15 residues long. CDR3 bases: TGTGCCAGCAGCCGCCAGGGCGGGGCGCGCTATGGCTACACCTTC. Amino acids: CASSRQGGARYGYTF.

This clonotype was seen a single time. J is TRBJ1-5 and V is TRBV7-8, with TRBD1 as a possible D gene (6 bases). V lost 5 bases to trimming and J lost 4 bases, with 21 bases between them. CDR3 length equals 17 residues. The germline CDR1 and CDR2 sequences are SGHVS and FQNEAQ. The DNA for the CDR3 is TGTGCCAGCAGCCCCTCCAGTGGGGGGGGCAGAAATCAGCCCCAGCATTTT. This encodes CASSPSSGGGRNQPQHF.